The TCR beta chain described here comes from a study of blood T cell repertoires in COVID-19. Looking at the study overall: PBMCs, B-cell-depleted T cells, or T cells were the source of the cDNA or gDNA that made up the material.

Shortly before study entry, within 2 weeks, exposed participants had met a COVID-19 case. There are 17 residues in the CDR3. TCRdb's table, derived via immunoSEQ multiplex PCR, lists solely in-frame clones and lacks some. This sample has about 150,000 clones, with over 80% found just once. The chain has TRBV12-2 and TRBJ2-7; the tabulated D call, TRBD2, remains unverified against the DNA. TRBV12-2 is a pseudogene locus. The TCR was taken from a man in his 70s who had been exposed to COVID-19. The sequencing input was PBMCs or T cells enriched from blood (not recorded which). CDR3 region: CASRADPGDSVSYEQYF. In DNA form, the CDR3 reads TGTGCAAGTCGCGCAGATCCGGGGGACTCCGTCTCCTACGAGCAGTACTTC.